The rows below give T cell receptor beta chains drawn from one sample of a study of blood T cell repertoires in COVID-19. The method was immunoSEQ multiplex PCR; TCRdb's version includes in-frame clones alone and lacks a portion of them. The table lists some 100,000 clones, roughly 83% of them singletons. The sample was peripheral blood. The receptor set was obtained from a woman aged 55 to 70 with acute or convalescent COVID-19. CDR3s include the opening cysteine and the closing phenylalanine or tryptophan.

TRBJ2-1 TRBV5-1 CASSLRGQGSGSYNEQFF
TRBJ2-3 TRBV11-3 CASSDRTGPDTQYF
TRBJ2-7 TRBV7-2 CASSLRGRGNEQYF
TRBJ2-7 TRBV6-2/TRBV6-3 CASSYEAGGIYYEQYF
TRBJ1-3 TRBV11-3 CASSLEPGESTIYF
TRBJ2-3 TRBV27 CASNTMERGVTDTQYF
TRBJ1-2 TRBV27 CASSLFSGETAYGYTF
TRBJ2-7 TRBV7-9 CASAADRARGEQYF
TRBJ2-1 TRBV7-9 CASSVSLAGGSNEQFF
TRBJ2-7 TRBV12-5 CARGCKCGGASYEQYF
TRBJ1-1 TRBV6-6 CASSGPTGETEAFF
TRBJ2-7 TRBV6-5 CASGQRASEQYF
TRBJ2-5 TRBV6-2/TRBV6-3 CASSYGLEETETQYF
TRBJ2-2 TRBV5-1 CASSFGSGGGGELFF
TRBJ1-1 TRBV7-6 CASSPTGMNTEAFF